What follows are 5 T cell receptor gamma chains derived from one specimen sequenced in a study of Vδ1+ human thymocytes. Notes on the study in general: Highly polyclonal TRG and TRD repertoires with Gaussian CDR3 length distributions appeared in thymus.

Extracted RNA was reverse transcribed into cDNA. CDR3 amplicons came from multiplex PCR with pooled V-gene forward and constant-region reverse primers. TCRdb reanalysed the multiplex PCR reads with CATT. The repertoire holds 20,000 to 25,000 gamma-chain clones, with approximately 15% as singletons. These receptors have no identified antigens. Sequenced: Vdelta1+ gamma-delta thymocytes from the thymus. Subset: FACS-sorted CD3+ TCRalphabeta- TCRVdelta1+ TCRVdelta2- thymocytes. Receptor source: a child less than two years old who had congenital heart surgery.

The gene calls are TRGV2 and TRGJ1 or TRGJ2. Germline V lookup: CDR1 EGSNGY, CDR2 YDSYNSKV. The J segment lost 6 bases and the V segment lost 5 bases, leaving 4 bases of the junction unmatched. CDR3 length equals 11 residues. CDR3 protein: CATWGCYKKLF. The CDR3 DNA reads TGTGCCACCTGGGGGTGTTATAAGAAACTCTTT.

As concerns this clone: Additional DNA sequences in this sample encode the identical CDR3. This rearrangement joins TRGV2 to TRGJ1 or TRGJ2. CDR3 length: 13 residues. CDR1 is EGSNGY and CDR2 is YDSYNSKV in the germline V gene. V shed 0 bases, J shed 6 bases, and the junction held 5 bases outside the gene matches. Written as DNA, the CDR3 is TGTGCCACCTGGGACGGGCCTAGTTATAAGAAACTCTTT. Its translation: CATWDGPSYKKLF.

On this clone: A junction end diverges from the germline sequence, so it may reflect a read error. The sample holds other DNA sequences that translate to the same CDR3. V gene TRGV4 combines with J gene TRGJ1 or TRGJ2. CDR3 size: 13 residues. Germline values: CDR1 EGSTGY, CDR2 YDSYTSSV. In nucleotides, the CDR3 is TGTGCCACCTGGAATGGGCCATATTATAAGAAACTCTTT. This codes for CATWNGPYYKKLF.

The J gene is TRGJ1 or TRGJ2, the V gene TRGV4. CDR3 length: 14 residues. V lost 3 bases, J lost 3 bases, and 8 bases stayed unmatched. From germline, CDR1 is EGSTGY and CDR2 YDSYTSSV. The CDR3 sequence: CATWDPSPYYKKLF. In DNA form, the CDR3 reads TGTGCCACCTGGGATCCAAGCCCTTATTATAAGAAACTCTTT.

Note on this clone: One end of the junction does not line up with germline, which may come from a read error. This rearrangement joins TRGV9 to TRGJP2. Germline lookup yields CDR1 GITISATS and CDR2 ISYDGTV (reference sequence). The CDR3 is 17 amino acids. The CDR3 region is CALWEVHLNSSDWIKTF. CDR3 nucleotide sequence: TGTGCCTTGTGGGAGGTCCACCTTAATAGTAGTGACTGGATCAAGACGTTT.